This passage covers 13 T cell receptor beta chains from one sample sequenced in a study of T cell responses to AZD1222 COVID-19 vaccine. TCRdb's table, derived via immunoSEQ multiplex PCR, lists solely in-frame clones and lacks some. Of under 200,000 clones listed, more than 80% are singletons. The sample in question was peripheral blood, obtained on day 0 of AZD1222 vaccination. The receptors were sampled from an adult in good health.

This clone showed up just once. The chain joins TRBV5-1 to TRBJ2-7; 12 bases match TRBD1. The J segment lost 4 bases and the V segment lost 0 bases, leaving 5 bases of the junction unmatched. CDR3 size: 16 residues. Germline lookup yields CDR1 SGHRS and CDR2 YFSETQ. This CDR3 is CASSLDPGQGAYEQYF. The DNA of the CDR3 is TGCGCCAGCAGCTTGGATCCGGGACAGGGGGCTTACGAGCAGTACTTC. The full variable domain, in which reference TRBV5-1 and TRBJ2-7 provide the parts outside the CDR3, is KAGVTQTPRYLIKTRGQQVTLSCSPISGHRSVSWYQQTPGQGLQFLFEYFSETQRNKGNFPGRFSGRQFSNSRSEMNVSTLELGDSALYLCASSLDPGQGAYEQYFGPGTRLTVT.

V usage is TRBV28 and J usage is TRBJ1-2; no clear D. V lost 5 bases to trimming and J lost 1 base, with 2 bases between them. CDR1 and CDR2 (germline): MDHEN, SYDVKM. CDR3 size: 11 residues. The CDR3 bases are TGTGCCAGCAGTATTAACTATGGCTACACCTTC. Its protein is CASSINYGYTF.

V is TRBV3-1 (or the pseudogene TRBV3-2) and J is TRBJ2-1, with 12 bases identical to TRBD2. Per the germline V gene, CDR1 is LGHDT and CDR2 is YNNKEL (reference sequence). Germline trimming cut 6 bases from V and 5 bases from J; bases unmatched to any gene: 5. The CDR3 has 15 residues. For the CDR3, the DNA is TGTGCCAGCAGTCGACTAGCGGGGGCGAACAATGAGCAGTTCTTC. It is translated as CASSRLAGANNEQFF.

The J gene is TRBJ1-1, the V gene TRBV10-2; D ambiguous. Germline lookup yields CDR1 WSHSY and CDR2 SAAADI. The germline V and J ends were trimmed by 7 bases and 0 bases, with 6 bases remaining between them. CDR3 length: 12 amino acids. CDR3 region: CASTTMNTEAFF. CDR3 DNA sequence: TGCGCCAGCACCACTATGAACACTGAAGCTTTCTTT.

This clone has only a few counts. The genes are TRBV5-5 and TRBJ1-1; TRBD1 matches at 7 bases. Losses at the gene ends were 4 bases for V and 11 bases for J; bases not matched to a gene: 14. CDR1 and CDR2 from the germline V gene are SGHKS and YYEKEE (reference sequence). The CDR3 covers 14 residues. The CDR3 nucleotides read TGTGCCAGCAGCGCGAGGGACAGAGGGGTTGAGGCTTTCTTT. Its protein is CASSARDRGVEAFF.

The chain uses TRBV2 and TRBJ2-1, with TRBD2 matching 7 bases. The CDR3 contains 14 residues. The junction had 4 bases not matched to a gene; V was cut back by 8 bases and J by 0 bases. CDR1 and CDR2 from the germline V gene are SNHLY and FYNNEI. CDR3 loop: CASFGGSSYNEQFF. The CDR3 DNA follows: TGTGCCAGCTTCGGCGGGAGCTCCTACAATGAGCAGTTCTTC.

This clone showed up just once. The chain uses TRBV5-5 and TRBJ2-7; 12 bases are a match to TRBD2. CDR3 length equals 15 residues. V dropped 3 bases and J dropped 5; count of bases not matched to a gene: 6. Germline assignment: CDR1 SGHKS and CDR2 YYEKEE (reference sequence). DNA for the CDR3: TGTGCCAGCAGCTGGACTAGCGGGATAGGCGACGAGCAGTACTTC. It yields the protein CASSWTSGIGDEQYF.

The chain carries TRBV5-5 and TRBJ1-6; D gene ambiguous. The CDR3 spans 11 residues. Germline V gene lookup returns CDR1 SGHKS and CDR2 YYEKEE (reference sequence). Trimming removed 1 base from V and 7 bases from J, with 0 bases in between. CDR3 DNA: TGTGCCAGCAGCTTGAATTCACCCCTCCACTTT. Its translation: CASSLNSPLHF.

This clone was found a few times. The chain uses TRBV5-8 and TRBJ1-3, with a weak D call TRBD1 (5 bases). CDR1 is SGHTS and CDR2 is YDEGEE in the germline V gene. The V end was cut by 0 bases, the J end by 4 bases, with 11 bases between. The CDR3 totals 15 residues. The chain's CDR3 is CASSLAGTGGNTIYF. CDR3 coding DNA: TGTGCCAGCAGCTTGGCCGGGACGGGAGGAAACACCATATATTTT.

This chain joins TRBV3-1 (or the pseudogene TRBV3-2) and TRBJ1-5, with D unclear. The V gene lost 3 bases and the J gene lost 6 bases, with 6 bases spanning the gap. CDR1 is LGHDT and CDR2 is YNNKEL in the germline V gene (reference sequence). The CDR3 spans 12 residues. CDR3 sequence (DNA): TGTGCCAGCAGCCACTATGGTCAGCCCCAGCATTTT. As protein: CASSHYGQPQHF.

The chain couples TRBV5-5 to TRBJ1-1, with D uncertain. V gave up 0 bases and J gave up 1 base, with 10 bases separating them. CDR1 is SGHKS, CDR2 YYEKEE, per germline (reference sequence). This CDR3 region has 15 residues. CDR3 residues: CASSLGAVPNTEAFF. CDR3 sequence (DNA): TGTGCCAGCAGCTTGGGAGCAGTCCCGAACACTGAAGCTTTCTTT.

The V gene is TRBV19, the J gene TRBJ1-3, with unresolved D. This CDR3 is 16 amino acids long. The germline V gene has CDR1 LNHDA and CDR2 SQIVND (reference sequence). V shed 6 bases and J shed 2 bases, with 17 bases lying between them. The CDR3 region has the DNA TGTGCCAGTAGAACGGGCCTCCGAGAAACTGGAAACACCATATATTTT. Amino acids: CASRTGLRETGNTIYF.

This clone appeared a single time. The rearrangement uses TRBV3-1 (or the pseudogene TRBV3-2) and TRBJ2-1; 7 positions match TRBD2. Germline CDR1 is LGHDT and CDR2 is YNNKEL (reference sequence). V was pared by 3 bases and J by 6 bases, with 14 bases of the junction left unmatched. The CDR3 runs to 17 residues. Written as DNA, the CDR3 is TGTGCCAGCAGCCAGCTCTTGAGCGGGGTTCCTGGCAATGAGCAGTTCTTC. This codes for CASSQLLSGVPGNEQFF.